The subject of this entry is one T cell receptor beta chain. Its specificity is unknown. The authors' processing: As immunoSEQ supplied junction-only sequences (without quality scores), filtering differed. The repertoire was sequenced with immunoSEQ multiplex PCR; TCRdb's copy has only in-frame clones and lacks some. The DNA gave D and trimming, while V, J and clone size come from that table. The sample lists around 500,000 clones; approximately 78% were seen once. The sample comes from a study of shared clonotypes between healthy human individuals. As for the study in general: Donors consisted of two women and a few men between 18 and 49.

The CDR3 has 16 amino acids. Study results and limitations: Investigators expected sequencing depth to affect clonotype sharing among donors.

This clonotype was sampled from a woman aged 35 to 49 in good health. Some clones in this sample may be carry-over from other donors' samples. The specimen sequenced was PBMCs. The chain links TRBV21-1 to TRBJ2-7; the listed D gene, TRBD2, was not tested against the DNA. TRBV21-1 is tagged as a pseudogene. The CDR3: CASRTGLAEGNYEQYF. The CDR3 DNA sequence: TGTGCCAGCAGAACGGGACTAGCGGAAGGTAATTACGAGCAGTACTTC.